This T cell receptor beta chain derives from a study of blood T cells in healthy people across ages. Primed by a sample-barcoded 5' primer and a J-beta primer mix, a second PCR proceeded for about 6 to 11 cycles. Each of the cDNA molecules was tagged by a template-switch adaptor with 12 random nucleotides. TCRdb analysed the 5' RACE reads with MiXCR anew, one entry per CDR3 protein. The sample holds 760,000 or so distinct CDR3 sequences; approximately 25% are singletons and the top ten take 9.4%. The ends lost 0 bases at V and 2 bases at J; junction bases unmatched: 3. CDR1 and CDR2 (germline): PRHDT, FYEKMQ (reference sequence). This CDR3 has 17 residues. A further study also used this sample, focusing on T cells of mothers and their children.

This receptor was identified in a boy aged 5 to 17 in good health. Sequenced material: blood. The chain couples TRBV13 to TRBJ2-6, with 8 bases lining up with TRBD1. The CDR3 loop reads CASSLGGQATGANVLTF. Here the CDR3 DNA reads TGTGCCAGCAGCTTAGGGGGACAGGCGACTGGGGCCAACGTCCTGACTTTC. The full variable domain, in which reference TRBV13 and TRBJ2-6 provide the parts outside the CDR3, is AAGVIQSPRHLIKEKRETATLKCYPIPRHDTVYWYQQGPGQDPQFLISFYEKMQSDKGSIPDRFSAQQFSDYHSELNMSSLELGDSALYFCASSLGGQATGANVLTFGAGSRLTVL.